This TCR beta chain came from a study of blood T cell repertoires in COVID-19. The wider study: COVID-19 samples collected from the United States, Italy and Spain covered acute and convalescent phases.

V shed 0 bases, J shed 1 base, and the junction held 4 bases outside the gene matches. The CDR3 sequence is 16 residues long. Original handling: The authors estimated nucleated cell counts from reference gene primer amplification. Sequencing was performed with immunoSEQ multiplex PCR; in TCRdb, only in-frame clones are kept and a portion is missing. V and J calls and clone size are given by that table; D and trimming were obtained from the DNA. The table lists roughly 400,000 clones, roughly 84% of them singletons. Membership in each cohort depended on participant-reported clinical history. The sequence was obtained from a young woman who had been exposed to COVID-19. The sequencing input was PBMCs or T cells enriched from blood (not recorded which). The chain links TRBV5-3 to TRBJ2-3, with 8 bases matching TRBD1. TRBV5-3 is recorded as an ORF, its role being uncertain. In DNA form, the CDR3 reads TGTGCCAGAAGCTTGGGCCAGGGGGCTCGCACAGATACGCAGTATTTT. Translating gives CARSLGQGARTDTQYF.